This T cell receptor beta chain comes out of a study of T cells in Graves' hyperthyroidism and ophthalmopathy. Looking at the study overall: Peripheral blood was secured at the point of initial diagnosis, before any treatment.

It was RNA transcripts that yielded the amplified TCR beta CDR3 regions. TCR CDR3 regions were first amplified by RT-PCR with HTBI primers. TCRdb analysed the multiplex PCR reads with MiXCR anew, one entry per CDR3 protein. There are 690,000 or so distinct CDR3 sequences in the sample; around 20% occur only once, and 16% lies in the top ten. V gave up 5 bases and J gave up 4 bases, with 11 bases separating them. The CDR3 loop spans 14 amino acids. The germline CDR1 and CDR2 sequences are SGHTA and FQGTGA. Sequences were obtained from blood. The V and J genes are TRBV7-3 and TRBJ2-2, with D tentatively TRBD1 (6 bases). The receptor was isolated from a woman between 45 and 60 years old with Graves' hyperthyroidism that later progressed to Graves' ophthalmopathy. CDR3 sequence reads: CASSTRQATGELFF. DNA for the CDR3: TGTGCCAGCAGCACCCGACAGGCCACCGGGGAGCTGTTTTTT.